This section outlines one T cell receptor (beta chain) sequence together with its context. Its specificity is unknown. CDR3 length: 14 residues. V gave up 6 bases and J gave up 3 bases; unmatched junction bases: 6. Germline V lookup: CDR1 MNHEY, CDR2 SVGAGI. The data are from a study of T cell responses to AZD1222 COVID-19 vaccine. The table came from immunoSEQ multiplex PCR; TCRdb's copy has only in-frame clones and leaves some out. The sample holds 50,000 to 70,000 clones; around 83% are singletons and the top ten take roughly 19%. Study results and limitations: Vaccine-associated CD4 TCRs spanned spike, dominant at 160-218 and 743-854. Clonal diversity may have been underestimated, and the donors were mostly white British, with more females than males. Repertoire sampling was restricted to post-peak T cell response timepoints.

Material: peripheral blood, obtained on day 0 of MenACWY control vaccination. This chain links TRBV6-5 with TRBJ1-2, with TRBD1 identical over 8 bases. The source of this sequence is an adult in good health. CDR3 sequence (DNA): TGTGCCAGCAGGTATCAGGGGGCGGACTATGGCTACACCTTC. It specifies CASRYQGADYGYTF.